This T cell receptor beta chain was documented in a study of OX40 agonist ivuxolimab in advanced cancers. Notes on the study in general: Clonal expansion was among the lowest in partial responders at 0.1-3.0 mg/kg, especially CD8+.

Assay used: immunoSEQ multiplex PCR; TCRdb lists only in-frame clones, some missing. Of fewer than 80,000 clones in the sample, 85% were seen once. Germline CDR1 and CDR2: SGHTA and FQGNSA. Between the trimmed V and J ends, which lost 5 bases and 3 bases, there was a span of 16 bases. The CDR3 sequence is 15 residues long. Only a few counts were recorded for this clone. Its target is unknown. The chain uses TRBV7-2 and TRBJ1-2; possibly TRBD1 for D (6 bases). This receptor was identified in an adult with an advanced solid tumor such as melanoma, head and neck, liver or kidney cancer. This sample comprised CD4+ or CD8+ T cells sorted from blood, obtained in a trial of the OX40 agonist ivuxolimab. CDR3 in amino acids: CASSREPQGHYGYTF. The CDR3 DNA sequence: TGTGCCAGCAGCCGGGAGCCACAGGGCCACTATGGCTACACCTTC.